Listed here are 11 T cell receptor beta chains from one sample, sequenced in a study of T-cell memory formation after mild COVID-19. A single record per CDR3 protein comes from TCRdb applying MiXCR to the 5' RACE reads. This table holds under 300,000 distinct CDR3 sequences, 9.4% found once. The sequencing sample was made of PBMCs or a T cell subset sorted from them (not recorded which). Receptors were obtained from a man younger than 35 who had mild COVID-19 (a few samples of this study predate the infection). Cell type and time point are not known.

This clonotype was counted a few times. The chain carries TRBV7-8 and TRBJ2-6, with 7 nucleotides matching TRBD1. CDR3 size: 17 residues. With V trimmed by 5 bases and J by 4 bases, 11 bases remained unmatched. Germline-derived CDR1 and CDR2 are SGHVS and FQNEAQ. The CDR3 DNA is TGTGCCAGCAGCCGGACAGGATCTCGGGCCGGGGCCAACGTCCTGACTTTC. It codes for CASSRTGSRAGANVLTF.

This clonotype was seen a handful of times. The chain employs TRBV6-5 and TRBJ1-5; no reliable D call. The CDR3 contains 13 residues. Germline values: CDR1 MNHEY, CDR2 SVGAGI. Trimming cost V 2 bases and J 2 bases, with 4 bases left between them. Here the CDR3 reads CASSYKGNQPQHF. The CDR3 nucleotides read TGTGCCAGCAGTTACAAGGGCAATCAGCCCCAGCATTTT.

This clonotype turned up a few times. This sequence joins TRBV20-1 and TRBJ2-7, with 11 bases lining up with TRBD1. CDR3 length: 15 residues. Trimming at V came to 3 bases and at J to 3 bases, leaving 7 bases not matched to a gene. Per the germline V gene, CDR1 is DFQATT and CDR2 is SNEGSKA (reference sequence). In nucleotides, the CDR3 is TGCAGTGCTAGCCGAACGGGACAGGGGGACTACGAGCAGTACGTC. Translation gives CSASRTGQGDYEQYV.

The chain links TRBV7-9 to TRBJ1-1; D remains ambiguous. The germline V gene has CDR1 SEHNR and CDR2 FQNEAQ (reference sequence). Trimming left V 5 bases short and J 4 bases short, with 17 bases between. The CDR3 runs 15 residues. CDR3 nucleotides: TGTGCCAGCAGCCACCCCGGCGGAGAGCTCACTGAAGCTTTCTTT. Translation: CASSHPGGELTEAFF.

The chain uses TRBV23-1 and TRBJ2-7; 8 bases align to TRBD1. Being an ORF, TRBV23-1 has a function that is uncertain. The V and J ends lost 8 bases and 0 bases, in that order; junction bases with no gene match: 3. The length of the CDR3 is 13 residues. CDR3 bases: TGCGCCAGCGTGACAGGGGTCTCCTACGAGCAGTACGTC. This translates into CASVTGVSYEQYV.

The chain is built from TRBV12-3 or TRBV12-4 and TRBJ2-5, with TRBD1 identical over 7 bases. The CDR3 extends over 15 amino acids. V lost 5 bases to trimming and J lost 3 bases; unmatched junction nucleotides: 9. The CDR3 loop reads CASSPRDSLKETQYF. For the CDR3, the DNA is TGTGCCAGCAGTCCCCGGGACAGCCTTAAAGAGACCCAGTACTTC.

This clonotype was picked up many times. The CDR3: CSVEGSGGFSEQFF. Written as DNA, the CDR3 is TGCAGCGTTGAGGGAAGCGGGGGGTTTTCGGAGCAGTTCTTC. This sequence joins TRBV29-1 and TRBJ2-1, with TRBD2 matching over 9 bases. This CDR3 comprises 14 residues. The V segment lost 3 bases and the J segment 10 bases; nucleotides outside the gene matches: 10. Germline V gene lookup returns CDR1 SQVTM and CDR2 ANQGSEA.

This clonotype occurred a few times. CDR3 sequence (DNA): TGTGCCAGCAGTTATCGGGGCGCAGGCTACACCTTC. Protein: CASSYRGAGYTF. The chain has TRBV6-5 and TRBJ1-2, with D possibly TRBD1 on 5 matching bases. CDR1 and CDR2 (germline): MNHEY, SVGAGI. This CDR3 has 12 residues. V was pared by 3 bases and J by 8 bases, with 10 bases between.

This clonotype was seen only a few times. The chain has TRBV6-2 or TRBV6-3 and TRBJ2-5; D unresolved. Germline values: CDR1 MNHEY, CDR2 SVGEGT. The CDR3 sequence is 12 residues long. Trimming took off 8 bases at V and 5 bases at J, with 12 bases between the two ends. CDR3 in DNA: TGTGCCAGCTCCGCTACGCATGAGACCCAGTACTTC. Protein: CASSATHETQYF.

The chain has TRBV7-9 and TRBJ1-1; 7 nucleotides agree with TRBD1. This CDR3 spans 15 amino acids. The ends lost 5 bases at V and 0 bases at J; junction bases unmatched: 6. Germline values: CDR1 SEHNR, CDR2 FQNEAQ (reference sequence). CDR3 bases: TGTGCCAGCAGCCCCGAGACAGGGATGAACACTGAAGCTTTCTTT. The encoded protein is CASSPETGMNTEAFF.

This clonotype appeared a few times. This sequence joins TRBV30 and TRBJ1-1; 7 bases fit TRBD1. J was trimmed by 8 bases and V by 1 base; bases with no gene match: 7. The CDR3 is 13 residues long. Germline CDR1 GTSNPN, CDR2 SVGIG (reference sequence). CDR3 nucleotide sequence: TGTGCCTGGAGTGCGACAGGGCCCACGGAAGCTTTCTTT. Protein product: CAWSATGPTEAFF.